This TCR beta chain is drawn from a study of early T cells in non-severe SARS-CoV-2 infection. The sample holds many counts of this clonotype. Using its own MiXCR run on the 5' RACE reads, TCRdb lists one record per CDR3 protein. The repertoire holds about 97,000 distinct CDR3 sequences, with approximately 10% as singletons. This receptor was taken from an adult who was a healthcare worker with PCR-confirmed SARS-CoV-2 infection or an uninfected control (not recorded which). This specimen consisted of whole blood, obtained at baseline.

This CDR3 reads CASSSQTGRYSPLHF. The CDR3 DNA sequence: TGTGCCAGCAGTTCCCAGACAGGGAGGTATTCACCCCTCCACTTT. This chain connects TRBV6-5 to TRBJ1-6; 7 bases align to TRBD1. The CDR3 loop spans 15 amino acids. The V segment lost 4 bases and the J segment 8 bases; nucleotides outside the gene matches: 8. From germline, CDR1 is MNHEY and CDR2 SVGAGI.